This T cell receptor beta chain was retrieved from a study of T cell responses to AZD1222 COVID-19 vaccine. From germline, CDR1 is LNHDA and CDR2 SQIVND (reference sequence). Trimming pared 7 bases from V and 7 bases from J, leaving 15 bases between. The CDR3 has 13 residues. Using immunoSEQ multiplex PCR, the repertoire was profiled, and TCRdb retains in-frame clones only, with some absent. This table has 100,000 or so clones, more than 70% appearing once. This TCR was recovered from an adult in good health. The chain carries TRBV19 and TRBJ2-3; D unresolved. Sequenced material: peripheral blood, taken on day 0 of AZD1222 vaccination. The CDR3 region is CASTPTVTHTQYF. CDR3 coding DNA: TGTGCCAGTACCCCGACTGTTACTCATACGCAGTATTTT.